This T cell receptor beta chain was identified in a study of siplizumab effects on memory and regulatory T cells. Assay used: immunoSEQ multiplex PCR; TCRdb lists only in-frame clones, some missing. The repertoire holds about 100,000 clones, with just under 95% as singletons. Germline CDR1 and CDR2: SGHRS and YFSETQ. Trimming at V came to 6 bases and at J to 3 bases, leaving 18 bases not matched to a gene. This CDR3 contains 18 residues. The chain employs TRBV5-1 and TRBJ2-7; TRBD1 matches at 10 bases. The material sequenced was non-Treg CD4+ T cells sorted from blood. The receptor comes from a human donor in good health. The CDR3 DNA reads TGCGCCAGCACGAGTTCCGCAGTGTTTGGGACAGGGGTCTACGAGCAGTACTTC. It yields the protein CASTSSAVFGTGVYEQYF.